The clone carrying this T cell receptor beta chain was seen a few times. The antigen is not known. The PCR ran on 60 Vbeta and 13 Jbeta primers. TCRdb's copy holds only in-frame clones and misses some; the assay was immunoSEQ multiplex PCR. The sample contains some 200,000 clones, just under 70% of which appear only once. This entry belongs to a study of cytomegalovirus exposure and HLA in healthy donors. Study-wide findings and caveats: Accurate prediction of HLA-A and HLA-B alleles (for most subjects) was reportedly achieved from TCR beta sequences. Near-uniform donor sequencing depth was presumed by presence/absence analyses.

Germline values: CDR1 MDHEN, CDR2 SYDVKM. This CDR3 is built from 13 residues. V shed 7 bases and J shed 8 bases, with 16 bases lying between them. The TCR originated in a man in his forties or fifties in good health and CMV-seropositive. The rearrangement joins TRBV28 to TRBJ2-3; perhaps TRBD2 as D (5 bases). The specimen sequenced was PBMCs. The DNA for the CDR3 is TGTGCCAGCACCGCTCCCGGAGGCCCTACGCAGTATTTT. Translation: CASTAPGGPTQYF.